What follows are 31 T cell receptor beta chains derived from one specimen sequenced in a study of blood T cell repertoires in COVID-19. Assay: immunoSEQ multiplex PCR; the TCRdb copy retains only in-frame clones and omits some. The repertoire holds about 64,000 clones, with 80% to 90% as singletons. The sequenced sample was peripheral blood. These TCRs come from a man in his forties with acute or convalescent COVID-19.

This sequence joins TRBV11-2 and TRBJ2-1; 13 nucleotides agree with TRBD2. CDR3 length equals 15 residues. Trimming cost V 7 bases and J 6 bases; bases outside gene matches: 6. CDR1 is SGHAT, CDR2 FQNNGV, per germline. This chain's CDR3 is CASMPGTSGVNEQFF. The CDR3 DNA sequence: TGTGCCAGCATGCCTGGGACTAGCGGGGTCAATGAGCAGTTCTTC.

The V call is TRBV2, the J call TRBJ1-2; possible D gene TRBD1, 5 bases. V lost 2 bases and J lost 4, with 8 bases in between. CDR1 SNHLY and CDR2 FYNNEI come from the germline V gene. The CDR3 is made up of 13 amino acids. The CDR3 DNA sequence: TGTGCCAGCAGTGAACAGGGTTCCTATGGCTACACCTTC. This translates into CASSEQGSYGYTF. Supplemented by reference TRBV2 and TRBJ1-2, the full variable domain reads EPEVTQTPSHQVTQMGQEVILRCVPISNHLYFYWYRQILGQKVEFLVSFYNNEISEKSEIFDDQFSVERPDGSNFTLKIRSTKLEDSAMYFCASSEQGSYGYTFGSGTRLTVV.

CDR3 DNA: TGTGCCAGCAGTGGAGAGGGCGCTTCACCCCTCCACTTT. This sequence encodes CASSGEGASPLHF. The rearrangement links TRBV2 to TRBJ1-6, with D unresolved. Germline CDR1 and CDR2: SNHLY and FYNNEI. The CDR3 spans 13 residues. V was trimmed by 4 bases and J by 9 bases, leaving 10 bases between them.

The rearrangement joins TRBV19 to TRBJ1-5, with a weak D call TRBD1 (5 bases). Germline CDR1 and CDR2: LNHDA and SQIVND (reference sequence). V was clipped by 3 bases and J by 0 bases, with 15 bases between them. The length of the CDR3 is 17 residues. CDR3 coding DNA: TGTGCCAGTAGTATGTACCCCCGGGGGTATAGCAATCAGCCCCAGCATTTT. Translated, it gives CASSMYPRGYSNQPQHF.

This rearrangement joins TRBV6-6 to TRBJ2-7, with D hard to call. The CDR3 has 15 residues. Deletions cut 7 bases from V and 0 bases from J, with 16 bases between. Per the germline V gene, CDR1 is MNHNY and CDR2 is SVGAGI (reference sequence). In DNA form, the CDR3 reads TGTGCCAGCAACCGAATCGCCGTGAGCTCCTACGAGCAGTACTTC. Protein sequence: CASNRIAVSSYEQYF.

This rearrangement joins TRBV5-4 to TRBJ2-7, with TRBD2 as a possible D gene (5 bases). The V end lost 4 bases, the J end lost 2 bases, and 16 bases lay between the germline ends. CDR3 length: 15 residues. Germline values: CDR1 SGHNT, CDR2 YYREEE (reference sequence). The DNA of the CDR3 is TGTGCCAGCAGCCCGGAGATCGGGGATCCCTACGAGCAGTACTTC. The encoded protein is CASSPEIGDPYEQYF.

This clone was found a few times. The rearrangement links TRBV6-1 to TRBJ1-5, with a tentative D call TRBD1 (6 bases). Germline loops: CDR1 MNHNS, CDR2 SASEGT. V was cut by 2 bases and J by 7 bases, with 12 bases left in between. The CDR3 contains 14 residues. The CDR3 nucleotides read TGTGCCAGCAGTGAATTCAGGGGTGGGCAGCCCCAGCATTTT. It translates to CASSEFRGGQPQHF.

The V gene is TRBV7-3, the J gene TRBJ2-7; 7 bases align to TRBD1. Looked up from germline, CDR1 is SGHTA and CDR2 is FQGTGA. The CDR3 consists of 13 residues. V was clipped by 2 bases and J by 4 bases; unmatched bases: 2. CDR3 coding DNA: TGTGCCAGCAGCTTATACAGGGGTTACGAGCAGTACTTC. Translating it yields CASSLYRGYEQYF.

The chain uses TRBV7-2 and TRBJ1-2; 9 bases align to TRBD1. The germline CDR1 and CDR2 sequences are SGHTA and FQGNSA. The CDR3 is 13 amino acids. V lost 6 bases and J lost 9; bases outside the gene matches: 8. Here the CDR3 DNA reads TGTGCCAGCAGGGTGGGGACAGGGAATAGCTACACCTTC. Translation gives CASRVGTGNSYTF.

The J gene is TRBJ2-3, the V gene TRBV24-1; 7 nucleotides align to TRBD1. V lost 1 base and J lost 2; bases outside the gene matches: 5. The CDR3 has 16 residues. CDR1 is KGHDR and CDR2 is SFDVKD in the germline V gene. CDR3 loop: CATSDFVTGDTDTQYF. DNA of the CDR3: TGTGCCACCAGTGATTTTGTCACAGGGGACACAGATACGCAGTATTTT.

J is TRBJ2-7 and V is TRBV27, with D hard to call. The CDR3 has 15 amino acids. Per germline, CDR1 MNHEY and CDR2 SMNVEV (reference sequence). Trimming pared 5 bases from V and 3 bases from J, leaving 17 bases between. Here the CDR3 reads CASSPRSIMSYEQYF. CDR3 DNA: TGTGCCAGCAGTCCCCGGAGCATAATGAGCTACGAGCAGTACTTC.

The J gene is TRBJ2-3, the V gene TRBV5-1, with TRBD2 matching over 9 bases. Germline values: CDR1 SGHRS, CDR2 YFSETQ. The trim removed 1 base at V and 5 bases at J, leaving 8 bases unmatched. The CDR3 is 16 residues long. The CDR3 DNA follows: TGCGCCAGCAGCTTGCAGGCGGGGGGGCCCCAAGATACGCAGTATTTT. Translating gives CASSLQAGGPQDTQYF.

This clone came up a few times. The chain uses TRBV5-1 and TRBJ1-6; D possibly corresponds to TRBD1 (6 bases). CDR1 and CDR2 from the germline V gene are SGHRS and YFSETQ. The CDR3 is made up of 16 amino acids. V was cut by 4 bases and J by 6 bases, with 17 bases left in between. CDR3 nucleotides: TGCGCCAGCAGCCTTAGGGGGACAACGAGTAATTCACCCCTCCACTTT. Its translation is CASSLRGTTSNSPLHF.

V usage is TRBV10-3 and J usage is TRBJ2-2; TRBD1 matches at 9 bases. CDR3 length: 16 amino acids. V lost 2 bases, J lost 6 bases, and 7 bases stayed unmatched. From germline, CDR1 is ENHRY and CDR2 SYGVKD. The CDR3 spells CAISELDRGEAGELFF. CDR3 coding DNA: TGTGCCATCAGTGAGCTCGACAGGGGGGAGGCCGGGGAGCTGTTTTTT.

In its sample, this clone was seen once. This chain joins TRBV7-3 and TRBJ2-3; a possible D gene is TRBD2 (6 bases). V lost 3 bases and J lost 6, with 10 bases in between. Germline CDR1 reads SGHTA; CDR2 reads FQGTGA. CDR3 size: 13 residues. In DNA form, the CDR3 reads TGTGCCAGCAGCTTGGAGGGCTCGGATACGCAGTATTTT. Encoded protein: CASSLEGSDTQYF.

This clone was observed once. The chain links TRBV28 to TRBJ1-2; D may be TRBD1 (6 bases). This CDR3 has 15 residues. Trimming took off 8 bases at V and 0 bases at J, with 16 bases between the two ends. The germline V gene has CDR1 MDHEN and CDR2 SYDVKM. CDR3 in DNA: TGTGCCAGCCGCACTACAGGGACAACTAACTATGGCTACACCTTC. Protein product: CASRTTGTTNYGYTF.

The V call is TRBV30, the J call TRBJ2-5, with 7 bases fitting TRBD1. J lost 4 bases, V lost 2 bases, and 19 bases had no gene match. CDR3 length: 18 residues. Per the germline V gene, CDR1 is GTSNPN and CDR2 is SVGIG (reference sequence). CDR3 in amino acids: CAWSLAETGLARGETQYF. The CDR3, as DNA: TGTGCCTGGAGTCTCGCGGAGACAGGGTTGGCCAGAGGAGAGACCCAGTACTTC.

The rearrangement joins TRBV10-3 to TRBJ2-1; D is possibly TRBD1 (6 bases). This CDR3 is 12 amino acids long. V was pared by 7 bases and J by 9 bases, with 13 bases between. Germline CDR1 ENHRY, CDR2 SYGVKD. The DNA for the CDR3 is TGTGCCATCACCCAGGGGAAGGGTGAGCAGTTCTTC. Translating it yields CAITQGKGEQFF.

The rearrangement links TRBV6-1 to TRBJ2-7, with D uncertain. Per germline, CDR1 MNHNS and CDR2 SASEGT. V lost 3 bases, J lost 1 base, and 10 bases lay in between. The CDR3 length is 14 residues. In DNA form, the CDR3 reads TGTGCCAGCAGTGATCGTGGCAGGTCCTACGAGCAGTACTTC. Its translation: CASSDRGRSYEQYF.

This chain links TRBV3-1 (or the pseudogene TRBV3-2) with TRBJ2-2; 10 positions match TRBD1. Germline lookup yields CDR1 LGHDT and CDR2 YNNKEL (reference sequence). Germline trimming cut 5 bases from V and 5 bases from J; bases unmatched to any gene: 5. The CDR3 covers 15 residues. The CDR3 sequence: CASSYPGQGTGELFF. CDR3 sequence (DNA): TGTGCCAGCAGCTATCCGGGACAGGGGACCGGGGAGCTGTTTTTT.

The V and J genes are TRBV9 and TRBJ2-7, with D tentatively TRBD1 (7 bases). Germline lookup yields CDR1 SGDLS and CDR2 YYNGEE. V lost 4 bases, J lost 0 bases, and 20 bases lay in between. The length of the CDR3 is 17 residues. CDR3 DNA: TGTGCCAGCAGCACAGGGGCGGGCGCGGGGTCCTCCTACGAGCAGTACTTC. Its translation: CASSTGAGAGSSYEQYF.

The CDR3 is CASSDRGSYNEQFF. The CDR3 DNA sequence: TGTGCCAGCAGCGACAGGGGCTCCTACAATGAGCAGTTCTTC. The V and J genes are TRBV6-5 and TRBJ2-1; TRBD1 aligns across 8 bases. This CDR3 region has 14 residues. Trimming at V came to 6 bases and at J to 0 bases, leaving 1 base not matched to a gene. Germline values: CDR1 MNHEY, CDR2 SVGAGI.

The J gene is TRBJ1-2, the V gene TRBV11-2; TRBD1 matches 7 bases. V shed 4 bases, J shed 7 bases, and the junction held 6 bases outside the gene matches. The CDR3 loop spans 13 amino acids. CDR1 and CDR2 from the germline V gene are SGHAT and FQNNGV. CDR3 loop: CASSSGQFLGYTF. Here the CDR3 DNA reads TGTGCCAGCAGCTCGGGACAGTTTCTTGGCTACACCTTC.

V and J are TRBV6-6 and TRBJ1-1; D call uncertain. Between the trimmed V and J ends, which lost 6 bases and 1 base, there was a span of 12 bases. The CDR3 is made up of 14 amino acids. Germline values: CDR1 MNHNY, CDR2 SVGAGI (reference sequence). The DNA of the CDR3 is TGTGCCAGCAGCCCACCGGAGAGGAACACTGAAGCTTTCTTT. It encodes CASSPPERNTEAFF.

This clone was recorded only once. V gene TRBV19 combines with J gene TRBJ2-3; 7 bases fit TRBD1. The germline V gene encodes CDR1 LNHDA and CDR2 SQIVND (reference sequence). V shed 7 bases, J shed 2 bases, and the junction held 6 bases outside the gene matches. This CDR3 spans 14 amino acids. The CDR3 region is CASNNRGDTDTQYF. CDR3 nucleotides: TGTGCCAGTAATAACAGGGGAGACACAGATACGCAGTATTTT.

The V and J genes are TRBV9 and TRBJ2-3; TRBD1 matches 10 bases. J gave up 4 bases and V 4 bases, and 9 bases lay outside the gene matches. The CDR3 is made up of 16 amino acids. Looked up from germline, CDR1 is SGDLS and CDR2 is YYNGEE. In DNA, the CDR3 is TGTGCCAGCAGCCCAATGACAGGGGGCATATCAGATACGCAGTATTTT. Protein product: CASSPMTGGISDTQYF.

The chain carries TRBV11-3 and TRBJ2-1; 7 bases line up with TRBD2. Looked up from germline, CDR1 is SGHNT and CDR2 is YENEEA. Unmatched junction bases numbered 13, after V lost 4 bases and J lost 7 bases. The CDR3 covers 16 residues. CDR3 bases: TGTGCCAGCAGCTCCGCGGGGGACCCGAAGTTTAATGAGCAGTTCTTC. Amino acids: CASSSAGDPKFNEQFF.

This clone is termed medium-sized. The rearrangement links TRBV7-8 to TRBJ1-6, with D possibly TRBD1 on 6 matching bases. V shed 5 bases and J shed 4 bases, with 12 bases lying between them. The CDR3 is 15 residues long. Per germline, CDR1 SGHVS and CDR2 FQNEAQ. The CDR3 sequence is CASSPWGQYNSPLHF. Here the CDR3 DNA reads TGTGCCAGCAGCCCATGGGGACAATATAATTCACCCCTCCACTTT.

The gene calls are TRBV6-2 or TRBV6-3 and TRBJ2-2; D perhaps matches TRBD2 (6 bases). The CDR3 is made up of 13 amino acids. The ends were cut back, 6 bases at V and 7 bases at J, with 12 bases in the middle. Germline-derived CDR1 and CDR2 are MNHEY and SVGEGT. The CDR3 nucleotides read TGTGCCAGCAGCCGCGGGGAAGTCGGGGAGCTGTTTTTT. Translation: CASSRGEVGELFF.

The chain recombines TRBV7-2 with TRBJ2-3; TRBD2 agrees at 9 bases. Trimming cost V 1 base and J 6 bases; bases outside gene matches: 5. This CDR3 comprises 15 residues. CDR1 is SGHTA and CDR2 is FQGNSA in the germline V gene. CDR3 DNA: TGTGCCAGCAGCTTAGTGGCGGGGGGGCCGGATACGCAGTATTTT. It specifies CASSLVAGGPDTQYF.

The CDR3 loop reads CASSLDRLGEKLFF. In DNA form, the CDR3 reads TGTGCCAGCAGCTTAGACAGGTTAGGCGAAAAACTGTTTTTT. The chain is built from TRBV11-2 and TRBJ1-4; D is uncertain. CDR1 is SGHAT and CDR2 is FQNNGV in the germline V gene. V was clipped by 0 bases and J by 8 bases, with 10 bases between them. The length of the CDR3 is 14 residues.